The rows below give T cell receptor beta chains drawn from one sample of a study of T cell changes during pregnancy in multiple sclerosis. The method was immunoSEQ multiplex PCR; TCRdb's version includes in-frame clones alone and lacks a portion of them. The sample has about 80,000 clones, over 90% seen once. Sample: peripheral blood, taken in the third trimester of pregnancy. Receptors were obtained from a female donor with multiple sclerosis, enrolled in a pregnancy study. Each CDR3 is given with its conserved first and last residue. A D gene is named only where the DNA matches it firmly. Size is omitted from some rows. Given values are once, few, many or a class for expanded clones.

V gene	J gene	D gene	clone size	CDR3 DNA	CDR3 protein
TRBV6-5	TRBJ1-5	-	-	TGTGCCAGCAGCCAGGACAGATGGGGTCAGCCCCAGCATTTT	CASSQDRWGQPQHF
TRBV11-2	TRBJ2-7	-	once	TGTGCCAGCAGCTTAAATAACGCGGAGGCCTACGAGCAGTACTTC	CASSLNNAEAYEQYF
TRBV6-5	TRBJ1-4	TRBD1	-	TGTGCCAGCAGTACGGGACAGGGAGAAAAACTGTTTTTT	CASSTGQGEKLFF
TRBV30	TRBJ1-6	-	-	TGTGCCTGGAAGCCCGACATCTCTAATTCACCCCTCCACTTT	CAWKPDISNSPLHF
TRBV6-1	TRBJ2-7	-	once	TGTGCCAGCAGTGAAGCCGCAGGGGACGAGCAGTACTTC	CASSEAAGDEQYF
TRBV11-2	TRBJ1-2	TRBD1	-	TGTGCCAGCAGGGATCCGGGACAGGGGGCCTGGGGCTATGGCTACACCTTC	CASRDPGQGAWGYGYTF
TRBV18	TRBJ1-2	-	-	TGTGCCAGCTCACCGGAGACAGGCTATGGCTACACCTTC	CASSPETGYGYTF
TRBV21-1	TRBJ2-5	-	-	TGTGCCAGCAGCAAAATTCTAAGGACTAGCGGGGGTCGCGGAGAGAGAGAGACCCAGTACTTC	CASSKILRTSGGRGERETQYF
TRBV7-2	TRBJ2-1	TRBD2	-	TGTGCCAGCAGTAGGGGACTAGCGGGGAATGAGCAGTTCTTC	CASSRGLAGNEQFF
TRBV11-3	TRBJ2-7	TRBD2	once	TGTGCCAGCAGCCCAGGTCGGGAGGGAAACTACGAGCAGTACTTC	CASSPGREGNYEQYF